This T cell receptor (beta chain) was recovered during a study of blood T cell repertoires in COVID-19. Across the whole study: Collection of acute and convalescent COVID-19 samples took place in the United States, Italy and Spain.

Patients from Seattle were sampled longitudinally, starting during active infection. Original methodology: Reference gene primer amplification gave nucleated cell count estimates. The data were produced by immunoSEQ multiplex PCR, yet TCRdb's version contains in-frame clones alone and is incomplete. V and J calls and clone size are those listed in that table; D and trimming were worked out from the DNA. The repertoire holds around 210,000 clones, with 85% as singletons. The germline V gene encodes CDR1 SGHRS and CDR2 YFSETQ. V lost 5 bases to trimming and J lost 1 base; unmatched junction nucleotides: 7. The CDR3 runs 18 residues. This clone was found once.

Sequenced input: peripheral blood. The rearrangement uses TRBV5-1 and TRBJ2-3; 16 bases are a match to TRBD2. The sequence derives from a man aged 60 to 75 with COVID-19, enrolled during active disease. This CDR3 reads CASSSGTSGRGGTDTQYF. In DNA, the CDR3 is TGCGCCAGCAGTTCCGGGACTAGCGGGAGGGGAGGCACAGATACGCAGTATTTT.